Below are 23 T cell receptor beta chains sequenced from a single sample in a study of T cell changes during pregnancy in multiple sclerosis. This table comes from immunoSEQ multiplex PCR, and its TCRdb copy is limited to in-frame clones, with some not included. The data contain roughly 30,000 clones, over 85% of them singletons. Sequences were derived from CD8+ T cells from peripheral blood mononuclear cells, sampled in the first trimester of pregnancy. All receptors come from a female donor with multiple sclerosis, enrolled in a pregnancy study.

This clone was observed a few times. Here the CDR3 DNA reads TGTGCCAGCAGCCCCAGGGACAGGCACTACGAGCAGTACTTC. This sequence encodes CASSPRDRHYEQYF. V is TRBV7-9 and J is TRBJ2-7; 8 nucleotides agree with TRBD1. This CDR3 is 14 amino acids long. Germline lookup yields CDR1 SEHNR and CDR2 FQNEAQ (reference sequence). V lost 5 bases to trimming and J lost 3 bases; unmatched junction nucleotides: 6.

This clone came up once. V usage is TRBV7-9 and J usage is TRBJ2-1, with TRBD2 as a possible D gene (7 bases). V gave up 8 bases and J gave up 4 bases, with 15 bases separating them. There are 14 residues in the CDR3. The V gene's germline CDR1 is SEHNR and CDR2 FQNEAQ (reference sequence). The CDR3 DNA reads TGTGCCAGCCAGGAGGGGGGGACTTACAATGAGCAGTTCTTC. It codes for CASQEGGTYNEQFF.

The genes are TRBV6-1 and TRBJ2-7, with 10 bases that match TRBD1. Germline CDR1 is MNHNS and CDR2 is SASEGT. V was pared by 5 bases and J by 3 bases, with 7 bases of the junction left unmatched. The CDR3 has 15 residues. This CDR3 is CASSHRDRGVYEQYF. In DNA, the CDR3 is TGTGCCAGCAGTCACCGGGACAGGGGAGTCTACGAGCAGTACTTC.

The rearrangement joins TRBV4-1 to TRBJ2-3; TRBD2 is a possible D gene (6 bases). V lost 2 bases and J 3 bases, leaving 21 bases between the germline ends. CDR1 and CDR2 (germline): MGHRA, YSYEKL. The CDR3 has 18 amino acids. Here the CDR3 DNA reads TGCGCCAGCAGCCAATTCCCGGGATTGGGCGGAGGGACAGATACGCAGTATTTT. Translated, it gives CASSQFPGLGGGTDTQYF.

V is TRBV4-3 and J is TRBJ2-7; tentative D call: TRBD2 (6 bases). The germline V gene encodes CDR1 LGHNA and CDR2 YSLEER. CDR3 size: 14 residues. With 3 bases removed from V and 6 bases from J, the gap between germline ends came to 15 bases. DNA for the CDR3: TGCGCCAGCAGCCAGTCTTATCTAGCGACCGAGCAGTACTTC. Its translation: CASSQSYLATEQYF.

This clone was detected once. CDR3 sequence reads: CASSLDQDRKEYGYTF. The CDR3 bases are TGCGCCAGCAGCTTGGATCAGGATCGTAAGGAATATGGCTACACCTTC. The chain employs TRBV5-1 and TRBJ1-2; no firm D call. V was shortened by 0 bases and J by 5 bases, with 17 bases between the two germline ends. This CDR3 comprises 16 residues. Germline V CDR1 and CDR2: SGHRS, YFSETQ.

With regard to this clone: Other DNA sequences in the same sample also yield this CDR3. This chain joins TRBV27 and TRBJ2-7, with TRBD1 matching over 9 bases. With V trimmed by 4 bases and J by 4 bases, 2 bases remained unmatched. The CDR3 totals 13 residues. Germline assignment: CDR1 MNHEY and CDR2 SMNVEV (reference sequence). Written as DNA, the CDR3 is TGTGCCAGCAGTTATGGGACAGGGTACGAGCAGTACTTC. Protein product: CASSYGTGYEQYF.

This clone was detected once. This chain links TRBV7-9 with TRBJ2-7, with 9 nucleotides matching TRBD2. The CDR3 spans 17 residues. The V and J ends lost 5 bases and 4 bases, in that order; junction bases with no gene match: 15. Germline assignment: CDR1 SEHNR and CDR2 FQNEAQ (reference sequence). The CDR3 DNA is TGTGCCAGCAGCCTGCCCCCTAGCGGGACCGCCGTGTACGAGCAGTACTTC. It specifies CASSLPPSGTAVYEQYF.

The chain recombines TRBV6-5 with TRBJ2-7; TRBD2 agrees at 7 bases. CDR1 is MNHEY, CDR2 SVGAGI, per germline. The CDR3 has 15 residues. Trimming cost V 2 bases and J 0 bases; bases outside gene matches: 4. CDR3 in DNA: TGTGCCAGCAGTTACATCGGCGGGAGCTCCTACGAGCAGTACTTC. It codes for CASSYIGGSSYEQYF.

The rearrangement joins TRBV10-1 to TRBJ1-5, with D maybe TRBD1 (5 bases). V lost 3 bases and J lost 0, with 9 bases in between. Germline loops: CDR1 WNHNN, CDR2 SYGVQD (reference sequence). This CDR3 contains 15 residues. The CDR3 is CASSDRAYSNQPQHF. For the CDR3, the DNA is TGCGCCAGCAGTGACAGGGCGTATAGCAATCAGCCCCAGCATTTT.

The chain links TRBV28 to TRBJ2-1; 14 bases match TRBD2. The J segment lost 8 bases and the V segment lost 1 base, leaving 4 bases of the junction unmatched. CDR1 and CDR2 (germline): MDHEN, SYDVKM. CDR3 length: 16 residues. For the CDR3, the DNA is TGTGCCAGCAGTTTATTCCTGGGACTAGCGGGAGATGAGCAGTTCTTC. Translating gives CASSLFLGLAGDEQFF. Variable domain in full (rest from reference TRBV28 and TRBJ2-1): DVKVTQSSRYLVKRTGEKVFLECVQDMDHENMFWYRQDPGLGLRLIYFSYDVKMKEKGDIPEGYSVSREKKERFSLILESASTNQTSMYLCASSLFLGLAGDEQFFGPGTRLTVL.

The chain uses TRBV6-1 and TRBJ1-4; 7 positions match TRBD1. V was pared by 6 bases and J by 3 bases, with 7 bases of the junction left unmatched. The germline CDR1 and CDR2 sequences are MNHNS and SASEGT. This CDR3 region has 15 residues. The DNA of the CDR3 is TGTGCCAGCAGCCGGGACAGCTCATCTAATGAAAAACTGTTTTTT. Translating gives CASSRDSSSNEKLFF.

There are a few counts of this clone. The CDR3 spells CASREGRDTGELFF. As DNA, the CDR3 is TGTGCCAGCAGGGAGGGACGGGACACCGGGGAGCTGTTTTTT. This chain connects TRBV6-1 to TRBJ2-2; D possibly corresponds to TRBD2 (6 bases). The CDR3 loop spans 14 amino acids. CDR1 and CDR2 (germline): MNHNS, SASEGT. Trimming shortened V by 6 bases and J by 3 bases, and 11 bases separated the two germline ends.

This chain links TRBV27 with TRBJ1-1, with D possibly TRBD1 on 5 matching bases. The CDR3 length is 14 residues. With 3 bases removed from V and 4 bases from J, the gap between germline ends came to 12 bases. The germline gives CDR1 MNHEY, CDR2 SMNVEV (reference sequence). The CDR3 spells CASSFGGLGTEAFF. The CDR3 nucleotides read TGTGCCAGCAGTTTCGGGGGGTTGGGCACTGAAGCTTTCTTT.

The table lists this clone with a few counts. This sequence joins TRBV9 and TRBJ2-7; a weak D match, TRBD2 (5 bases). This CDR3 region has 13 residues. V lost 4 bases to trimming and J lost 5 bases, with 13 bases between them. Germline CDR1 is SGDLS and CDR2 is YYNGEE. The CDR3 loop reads CASSPFGSDEQYF. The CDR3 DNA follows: TGTGCCAGCAGCCCCTTCGGTAGCGACGAGCAGTACTTC.

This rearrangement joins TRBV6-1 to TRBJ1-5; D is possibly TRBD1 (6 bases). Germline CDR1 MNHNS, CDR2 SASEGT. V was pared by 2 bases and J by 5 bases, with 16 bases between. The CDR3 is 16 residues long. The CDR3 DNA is TGTGCCAGCAGTGAATCGCAGGGGACGGGACATCAGCCCCAGCATTTT. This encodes CASSESQGTGHQPQHF.

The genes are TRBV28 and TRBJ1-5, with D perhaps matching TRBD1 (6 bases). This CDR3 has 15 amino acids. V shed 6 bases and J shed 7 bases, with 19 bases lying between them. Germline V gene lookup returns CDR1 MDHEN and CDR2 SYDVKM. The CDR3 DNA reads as TGTGCCAGCAGCCCCCTTACAGGGACATGGCAGCCCCAGCATTTT. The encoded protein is CASSPLTGTWQPQHF. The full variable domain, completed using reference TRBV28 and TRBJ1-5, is DVKVTQSSRYLVKRTGEKVFLECVQDMDHENMFWYRQDPGLGLRLIYFSYDVKMKEKGDIPEGYSVSREKKERFSLILESASTNQTSMYLCASSPLTGTWQPQHFGDGTRLSIL.

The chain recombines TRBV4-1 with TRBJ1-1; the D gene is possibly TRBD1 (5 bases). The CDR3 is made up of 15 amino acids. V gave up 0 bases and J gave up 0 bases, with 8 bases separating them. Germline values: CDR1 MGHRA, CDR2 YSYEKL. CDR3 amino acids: CASSQDQGVNTEAFF. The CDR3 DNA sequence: TGCGCCAGCAGCCAAGATCAAGGGGTGAACACTGAAGCTTTCTTT.

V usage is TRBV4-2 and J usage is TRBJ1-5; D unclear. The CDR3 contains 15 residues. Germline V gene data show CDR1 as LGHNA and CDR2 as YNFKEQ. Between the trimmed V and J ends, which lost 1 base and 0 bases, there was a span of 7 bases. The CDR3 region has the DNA TGTGCCAGCAGCCAAGGAGAAATTAGCAATCAGCCCCAGCATTTT. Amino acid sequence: CASSQGEISNQPQHF.

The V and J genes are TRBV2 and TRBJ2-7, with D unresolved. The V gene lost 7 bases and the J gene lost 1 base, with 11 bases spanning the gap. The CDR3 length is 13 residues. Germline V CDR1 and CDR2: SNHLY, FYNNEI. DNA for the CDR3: TGTGCCAGCACGGAAAACTATTCCTACGAGCAGTACTTC. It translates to CASTENYSYEQYF.

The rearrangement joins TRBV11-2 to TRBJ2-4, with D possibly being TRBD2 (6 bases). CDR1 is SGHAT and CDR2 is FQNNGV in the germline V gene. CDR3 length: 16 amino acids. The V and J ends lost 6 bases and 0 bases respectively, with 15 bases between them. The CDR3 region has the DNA TGTGCCAGCAGTCCTCCGGGACTGGAAGCCAAAAACATTCAGTACTTC. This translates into CASSPPGLEAKNIQYF.

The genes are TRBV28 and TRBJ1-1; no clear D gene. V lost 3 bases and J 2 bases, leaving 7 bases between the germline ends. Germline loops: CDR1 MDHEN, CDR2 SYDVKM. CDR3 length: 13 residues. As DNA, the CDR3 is TGTGCCAGCAGTTTGACATATAACACTGAAGCTTTCTTT. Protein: CASSLTYNTEAFF.

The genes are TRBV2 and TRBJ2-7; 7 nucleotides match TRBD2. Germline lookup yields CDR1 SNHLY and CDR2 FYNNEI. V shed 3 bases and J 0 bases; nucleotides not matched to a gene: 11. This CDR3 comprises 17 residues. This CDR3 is CASSDSPGLQISYEQYF. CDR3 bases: TGTGCCAGCAGTGACTCTCCGGGACTACAAATCTCCTACGAGCAGTACTTC.